The text below deals with one T cell receptor (beta chain). Its target is not known. Repertoires were generated with immunoSEQ multiplex PCR, while TCRdb's copy carries only in-frame clones and drops some. The profile shows 40,000 to 55,000 clones, 90% of them singletons. The data stem from a study of T cell responses to AZD1222 COVID-19 vaccine. Findings of the study overall: All repertoire sampling was performed exclusively after the peak T cell response. Donors, mostly white British, included more females; clonal diversity was possibly underestimated.

Germline CDR1 SGHTS, CDR2 YDEGEE. V lost 2 bases and J 5 bases, leaving 5 bases between the germline ends. The CDR3 covers 12 residues. Material: peripheral blood, obtained 28 days after the second AZD1222 dose. V usage is TRBV5-8 and J usage is TRBJ2-1; the D is unclear. The receptor was derived from an adult who received the AZD1222 COVID-19 vaccine. This chain's CDR3 is CASSFRDNEQFF. The CDR3 bases are TGTGCCAGCAGCTTTAGGGACAATGAGCAGTTCTTC. Based on the CDR3 plus reference TRBV5-8 and TRBJ2-1, the full variable domain is EAGVTQSPTHLIKTRGQQATLRCSPISGHTSVYWYQQALGLGLQFLLWYDEGEERNRGNFPPRFSGRQFPNYSSELNVNALELEDSALYLCASSFRDNEQFFGPGTRLTVL.